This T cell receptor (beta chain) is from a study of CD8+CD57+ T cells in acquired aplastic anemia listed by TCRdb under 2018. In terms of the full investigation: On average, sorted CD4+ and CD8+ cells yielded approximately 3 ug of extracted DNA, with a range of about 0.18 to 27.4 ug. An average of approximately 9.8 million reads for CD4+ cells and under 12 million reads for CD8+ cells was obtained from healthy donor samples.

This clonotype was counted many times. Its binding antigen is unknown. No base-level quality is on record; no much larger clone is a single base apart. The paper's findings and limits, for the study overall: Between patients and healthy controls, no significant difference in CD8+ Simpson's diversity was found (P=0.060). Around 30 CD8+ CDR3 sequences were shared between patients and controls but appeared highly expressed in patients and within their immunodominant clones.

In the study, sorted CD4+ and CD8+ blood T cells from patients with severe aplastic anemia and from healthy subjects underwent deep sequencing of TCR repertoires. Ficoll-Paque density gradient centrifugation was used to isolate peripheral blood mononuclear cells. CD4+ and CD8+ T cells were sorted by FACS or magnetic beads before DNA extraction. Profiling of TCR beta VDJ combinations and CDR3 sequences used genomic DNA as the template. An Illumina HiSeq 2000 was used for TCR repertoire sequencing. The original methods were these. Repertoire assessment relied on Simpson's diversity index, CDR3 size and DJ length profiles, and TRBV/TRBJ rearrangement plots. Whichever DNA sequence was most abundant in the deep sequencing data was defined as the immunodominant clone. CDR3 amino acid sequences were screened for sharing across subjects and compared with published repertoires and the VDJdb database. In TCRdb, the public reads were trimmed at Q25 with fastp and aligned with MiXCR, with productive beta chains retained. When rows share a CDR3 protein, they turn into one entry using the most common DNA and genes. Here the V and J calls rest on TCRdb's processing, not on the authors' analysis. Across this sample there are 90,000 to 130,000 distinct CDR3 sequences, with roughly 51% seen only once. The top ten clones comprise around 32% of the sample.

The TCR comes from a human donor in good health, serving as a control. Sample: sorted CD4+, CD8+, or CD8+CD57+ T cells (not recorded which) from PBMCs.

The nucleotides read TGTGCCGCTAGAACAAATAAAGGAGATCAGCCCCAGCATTTT. Translated, this is CAARTNKGDQPQHF. This chain joins TRBV6-4 to TRBJ1-5; the D gene cannot be resolved reliably. CDR1 and CDR2 are drawn from the germline V gene: MRHNA, SNTAGT. V was cut back by 11 bases and J by 5 bases, leaving a gap of 19 bases between them. The CDR3 starts with the cysteine, ends with the phenylalanine, and has 14 residues. Only CDR3 DNA remains: 42 bases, in frame from the first base.